A single sample gave rise to the 19 T cell receptor beta chains below, sequenced in a study of response to subunit inactivated influenza vaccine (dated by TCRdb to the late 2010s). Receptors were amplified or captured by RT-PCR. Instrument used: Illumina HiSeq 2500. TCRdb applied fastp at Q25 and MiXCR to the public reads, then kept only in-frame beta chains. Rows are unified per CDR3 protein, each entry keeping the most common DNA and genes. Across this sample there are 150,000 to 200,000 distinct CDR3 sequences, with roughly a tenth seen only once. The ten top clones hold roughly 12% of the sample. This specimen's time point label, per the study, means: around 42 days after influenza vaccine administration. Sequencing used non-naive T cells sorted from PBMCs, obtained about 40 days after vaccination. The cell subset or site label corresponds to: memory T cell fraction. The receptors originated from a man aged 45 to 65 who received an inactivated influenza vaccine. Donor details come from another sample of the same person, matched by shared clones.

There are a few counts of this clonotype. The chain has TRBV4-3 and TRBJ1-2, with 7 bases aligning to TRBD1. CDR1 and CDR2 (germline): LGHNA, YSLEER. The CDR3 has 16 residues. V was pared by 3 bases and J by 4 bases, with 11 bases of the junction left unmatched. The CDR3 coding sequence is TGCGCCAGCAGCCAGGTTACAGGGGCAGCCGCCTATGGCTACACCTTC. As protein: CASSQVTGAAAYGYTF.

The rearrangement uses TRBV5-1 and TRBJ1-5, with D maybe TRBD1 (6 bases). The germline V gene encodes CDR1 SGHRS and CDR2 YFSETQ. Trimming took off 5 bases at V and 7 bases at J, with 19 bases between the two ends. This CDR3 is built from 15 residues. The CDR3 sequence is CASSPAGGQHQPQHF. The CDR3 nucleotides read TGCGCCAGCAGTCCGGCGGGGGGCCAACACCAGCCCCAGCATTTT. Full variable domain (missing parts from reference TRBV5-1 and TRBJ1-5): KAGVTQTPRYLIKTRGQQVTLSCSPISGHRSVSWYQQTPGQGLQFLFEYFSETQRNKGNFPGRFSGRQFSNSRSEMNVSTLELGDSALYLCASSPAGGQHQPQHFGDGTRLSIL.

Ten or more counts support this clonotype. The chain has TRBV7-3 and TRBJ2-1; 7 positions match TRBD2. The V segment lost 3 bases and the J segment 4 bases; nucleotides outside the gene matches: 6. This CDR3 is built from 15 residues. CDR1 and CDR2 (germline): SGHTA, FQGTGA. The CDR3 region has the DNA TGTGCCAGCAGCTTGGACGGGAGGAGGTACAATGAGCAGTTCTTC. Translating it yields CASSLDGRRYNEQFF.

This clonotype was detected a few times. The J gene is TRBJ2-2, the V gene TRBV6-1; D may be TRBD1 (6 bases). The germline V gene encodes CDR1 MNHNS and CDR2 SASEGT. This CDR3 spans 15 amino acids. Trimming left V 8 bases short and J 3 bases short, with 16 bases between. Written as DNA, the CDR3 is TGTGCCAGCTCCAAGTGGGGGCCTGACACCGGGGAGCTGTTTTTT. Translation: CASSKWGPDTGELFF.

This clonotype occurred many times. This chain connects TRBV7-2 to TRBJ1-2, with D unresolved. V lost 0 bases, J lost 4 bases, and 12 bases lay in between. The CDR3 has 15 residues. Germline values: CDR1 SGHTA, CDR2 FQGNSA. This chain's CDR3 is CASSLAISTGYGYTF. CDR3 DNA sequence: TGTGCCAGCAGCTTAGCGATCTCGACGGGCTATGGCTACACCTTC.

This clonotype was found many times. The chain uses TRBV20-1 and TRBJ2-1, with D perhaps TRBD1 (6 bases). The CDR3 has 12 amino acids. The germline gives CDR1 DFQATT, CDR2 SNEGSKA (reference sequence). The V end was cut by 5 bases, the J end by 9 bases, with 14 bases between. CDR3 bases: TGCAGTGCTCCCAGACAGGTCACTGAGCAGTTCTTC. Residues: CSAPRQVTEQFF.

This chain links TRBV10-3 with TRBJ2-2, with 8 bases lining up with TRBD1. The CDR3 loop spans 15 amino acids. Germline CDR1 and CDR2: ENHRY and SYGVKD. V lost 3 bases and J lost 4; bases outside the gene matches: 4. CDR3 residues: CAISDRTGGTGELFF. CDR3 sequence (DNA): TGTGCCATCAGTGATAGAACAGGGGGCACCGGGGAGCTGTTTTTT.

This clonotype was detected many times. This sequence joins TRBV5-1 and TRBJ2-1, with a possible D match to TRBD1 (5 bases). V lost 3 bases, J lost 0 bases, and 7 bases lay in between. This CDR3 region has 14 residues. The germline CDR1 and CDR2 sequences are SGHRS and YFSETQ. CDR3 amino acids: CASSSDSSYNEQFF. CDR3 DNA sequence: TGCGCCAGCAGCTCTGACAGCTCCTACAATGAGCAGTTCTTC.

There are a few counts of this clonotype. The chain carries TRBV5-6 and TRBJ2-3; 10 positions agree with TRBD1. J gave up 4 bases and V 3 bases, and 2 bases lay outside the gene matches. This CDR3 is 14 amino acids long. Germline V gives CDR1 SGHDT, CDR2 YYEEEE. CDR3 loop: CASSWDRGPDTQYF. The CDR3 DNA reads TGTGCCAGCAGCTGGGACAGGGGACCAGATACGCAGTATTTT.

The genes are TRBV7-2 and TRBJ1-1; TRBD1 agrees at 11 bases. Trimming removed 5 bases from V and 7 bases from J; junction bases left unmatched: 3. CDR3 length equals 13 residues. Looked up from germline, CDR1 is SGHTA and CDR2 is FQGNSA. CDR3 protein: CASSGGQGGEAFF. The CDR3 coding sequence is TGTGCCAGCAGCGGGGGACAGGGGGGTGAAGCTTTCTTT.

This clonotype was seen more than once but under ten times. The chain recombines TRBV28 with TRBJ2-1, with 8 bases matching TRBD1. Germline assignment: CDR1 MDHEN and CDR2 SYDVKM. The CDR3 is made up of 15 amino acids. Trimming at V came to 8 bases and at J to 6 bases, leaving 12 bases not matched to a gene. CDR3 in amino acids: CASRRDRSSPNEQFF. In DNA, the CDR3 is TGTGCCAGCCGCCGGGACAGGAGTTCGCCCAATGAGCAGTTCTTC. Full variable domain (rest looked up from reference TRBV28 and TRBJ2-1): DVKVTQSSRYLVKRTGEKVFLECVQDMDHENMFWYRQDPGLGLRLIYFSYDVKMKEKGDIPEGYSVSREKKERFSLILESASTNQTSMYLCASRRDRSSPNEQFFGPGTRLTVL.

As regards this clonotype: A much larger clonotype is one base distant, so this may be a read error. The chain is built from TRBV3-1 and TRBJ2-7, with 8 bases lining up with TRBD1. The CDR3 has 15 residues. Germline V CDR1 and CDR2: LGHDT, YNNKEL (reference sequence). The CDR3 sequence is CVSSRSYGQGYEQYF. The CDR3 DNA sequence: TGTGTCAGCAGCCGCTCCTATGGACAGGGTTACGAGCAGTACTTC.

This clonotype was recorded a few times. The gene calls are TRBV4-3 and TRBJ2-2; either TRBD1 or TRBD2 may supply D (5 bases each). Trimming shortened V by 0 bases and J by 3 bases, and 14 bases separated the two germline ends. From germline, CDR1 is LGHNA and CDR2 YSLEER. This CDR3 is built from 17 residues. In DNA form, the CDR3 reads TGCGCCAGCAGCCAAGATTATCCGGGGCTCGACACCGGGGAGCTGTTTTTT. Translated, it gives CASSQDYPGLDTGELFF.

J is TRBJ2-7 and V is TRBV20-1; D possibly corresponds to TRBD1 (5 bases). V was pared by 6 bases and J by 5 bases, with 20 bases between. The CDR3 extends over 14 amino acids. CDR1 and CDR2 (germline): DFQATT, SNEGSKA (reference sequence). CDR3 residues: CSAPILQGANEQYF. CDR3 coding DNA: TGCAGTGCCCCCATCCTGCAGGGTGCCAACGAGCAGTACTTC.

This clonotype appeared many times. The chain joins TRBV4-3 to TRBJ1-2; the D gene is possibly TRBD1 (6 bases). The CDR3 runs 17 residues. Germline V lookup: CDR1 LGHNA, CDR2 YSLEER. V lost 0 bases to trimming and J lost 0 bases, with 14 bases between them. CDR3 sequence (DNA): TGCGCCAGCAGCCAAGATGGGGGCAGGATCCCTAACTATGGCTACACCTTC. Its translation is CASSQDGGRIPNYGYTF.

This clonotype was observed at least ten times. V gene TRBV14 combines with J gene TRBJ2-1, with D uncertain. Trimming cost V 5 bases and J 4 bases, with 9 bases left between them. The CDR3 is made up of 13 amino acids. CDR1 is SGHDN, CDR2 FVKESK, per germline. The CDR3, as DNA: TGTGCCAGCAGCGAACATGAATACAATGAGCAGTTCTTC. Protein product: CASSEHEYNEQFF.

J is TRBJ2-5 and V is TRBV14, with TRBD2 identical over 7 bases. CDR1 is SGHDN, CDR2 FVKESK, per germline. The CDR3 is 15 amino acids. With V trimmed by 3 bases and J by 3 bases, 7 bases remained unmatched. CDR3 nucleotides: TGTGCCAGCAGCCAGCGATTCGGGACTAAAGAGACCCAGTACTTC. Residues: CASSQRFGTKETQYF.

The V and J genes are TRBV20-1 and TRBJ2-3, with D possibly TRBD1 on 6 matching bases. This CDR3 is 15 amino acids long. V was pared by 3 bases and J by 2 bases, with 15 bases between. CDR1 and CDR2 from the germline V gene are DFQATT and SNEGSKA (reference sequence). The CDR3 sequence: CSASWGQGNTDTQYF. The CDR3 region has the DNA TGCAGTGCTAGTTGGGGCCAGGGGAACACAGATACGCAGTATTTT.

The chain employs TRBV7-2 and TRBJ1-1, with D maybe TRBD1 (5 bases). Looked up from germline, CDR1 is SGHTA and CDR2 is FQGNSA. V lost 4 bases and J 8 bases, leaving 11 bases between the germline ends. The CDR3 is 12 residues long. CDR3 sequence reads: CASSYRGGEAFF. Written as DNA, the CDR3 is TGTGCCAGCAGCTATCGGGGGGGGGAAGCTTTCTTT.